The 21 T cell receptor beta chains given below trace back to one sample, sequenced in a study of blood T cells in healthy people across ages (dated by TCRdb to the mid-2010s). Receptor amplification or capture employed 5' RACE. The sample was run on an Illumina HiSeq 2500. A second PCR of roughly 7 to 11 cycles was performed with a sample-barcoded 5' primer and a J-beta primer mix. TCRdb handled the public reads itself, with Q25 trimming in fastp and clone calling in MiXCR, and kept productive beta chains. Rows are combined by CDR3 protein, so each entry shows the most common genes and DNA. Here the sample has around 990,000 distinct CDR3 sequences; approximately 26% occur a single time. About 0.72% of the sample is in the top ten clones. The same sample was also studied in work on T cells of mothers and their children.

The sample was blood. The source of these receptors is a girl aged 2-10 years in good health.

The genes are TRBV6-1 and TRBJ2-1; TRBD1 agrees at 7 bases. The CDR3 loop spans 15 amino acids. The V gene end was trimmed by 4 bases and the J gene end by 6 bases; junction bases not matched to a gene: 9. CDR1 and CDR2 (germline): MNHNS, SASEGT. The CDR3 nucleotides are TGTGCCAGCAGTGGAGGGACAGTCTTAGGCAATGAGCAGTTCTTC. It encodes CASSGGTVLGNEQFF.

This clonotype was seen only a few times. The gene calls are TRBV2 and TRBJ2-4; 9 nucleotides align to TRBD2. V shed 2 bases, J shed 2 bases, and the junction held 13 bases outside the gene matches. CDR1 is SNHLY, CDR2 FYNNEI, per germline. The CDR3 sequence is 19 residues long. CDR3 nucleotides: TGTGCCAGCAGTGAACCTACAGATCCGGGACTAGCTACCAAAAACATTCAGTACTTC. It codes for CASSEPTDPGLATKNIQYF.

The J gene is TRBJ2-3, the V gene TRBV4-1; the match to TRBD2 covers 8 bases. This CDR3 has 17 amino acids. J gave up 4 bases and V 10 bases, and 19 bases lay outside the gene matches. Germline V gene lookup returns CDR1 MGHRA and CDR2 YSYEKL. Here the CDR3 DNA reads TGCGCCACCGCATCTCATCCAATAGCGGGAAGCGCAGATACGCAGTATTTT. Residues: CATASHPIAGSADTQYF.

The chain joins TRBV5-6 to TRBJ2-7; possibly TRBD2 for D (6 bases). Looked up from germline, CDR1 is SGHDT and CDR2 is YYEEEE. V was shortened by 2 bases and J by 3 bases, with 9 bases between the two germline ends. This CDR3 spans 13 amino acids. The CDR3 nucleotides read TGTGCCAGCAGCTTTCAGGGAGGCTACGAGCAGTACTTC. Translating it yields CASSFQGGYEQYF.

V gene TRBV29-1 combines with J gene TRBJ2-5; 8 bases align to TRBD1. The CDR3 is 13 residues long. V shed 6 bases and J 4 bases; nucleotides not matched to a gene: 7. CDR1 is SQVTM and CDR2 is ANQGSEA in the germline V gene. CDR3 coding DNA: TGCAGCGTCGAAAAGACAGGGGTAGAGACCCAGTACTTC. Its protein product is CSVEKTGVETQYF.

This clonotype was seen a few times. J is TRBJ2-3 and V is TRBV5-5, with unresolved D. Germline V gives CDR1 SGHKS, CDR2 YYEKEE (reference sequence). CDR3 size: 12 residues. V lost 4 bases, J lost 7 bases, and 10 bases lay in between. CDR3 sequence: CASSPWTYTQYF. In DNA, the CDR3 is TGTGCCAGCAGCCCGTGGACCTATACGCAGTATTTT.

The chain has TRBV6-5 and TRBJ1-1, with TRBD1 as a possible D gene (5 bases). V lost 0 bases and J lost 3, with 11 bases in between. Germline-derived CDR1 and CDR2 are MNHEY and SVGAGI. The CDR3 covers 15 residues. The CDR3 DNA follows: TGTGCCAGCAGTTACTCGATGGGAGGGGACACTGAAGCTTTCTTT. Translation gives CASSYSMGGDTEAFF.

This clonotype came up once. The chain has TRBV4-2 and TRBJ1-2; D perhaps matches TRBD1 (5 bases). Germline-derived CDR1 and CDR2 are LGHNA and YNFKEQ. CDR3 length equals 17 residues. V was pared by 0 bases and J by 3 bases, with 17 bases between. The CDR3 here is CASSQDHLRGSDYGYTF. CDR3 DNA sequence: TGTGCCAGCAGCCAAGATCATTTGAGGGGATCTGACTATGGCTACACCTTC.

On this clonotype: Its ends do not fully match the called genes, so a read error is possible. The V gene is TRBV7-9, the J gene TRBJ1-1; no definite D call. The CDR3 covers 14 residues. CDR1 is SEHNR, CDR2 FQNEAQ, per germline (reference sequence). The CDR3 is CASSLGFMNTVAFF. The DNA for the CDR3 is TGTGCCAGCAGCTTAGGATTTATGAACACTGTAGCTTTCTTT.

CDR3 nucleotides: TGCAGCGTTGATGAGGGGTTAAAACTGTTTTTT. Protein sequence: CSVDEGLKLFF. The chain links TRBV29-1 to TRBJ1-4; D may be TRBD1 (5 bases). Per germline, CDR1 SQVTM and CDR2 ANQGSEA. The CDR3 consists of 11 residues. V shed 3 bases and J shed 10 bases, with 9 bases lying between them.

This chain links TRBV3-1 with TRBJ2-1, with TRBD2 as a possible D gene (5 bases). With 0 bases removed from V and 8 bases from J, the gap between germline ends came to 17 bases. Germline V gene sequence: CDR1 LGHDT, CDR2 YNNKEL (reference sequence). The CDR3 spans 16 residues. The CDR3 nucleotides read TGTGCCAGCAGCCAAGACATCGGACCACTAGTCGATGAGCAGTTCTTC. Translating gives CASSQDIGPLVDEQFF.

The V gene is TRBV24-1, the J gene TRBJ2-5, with TRBD2 matching 10 bases. The end of the DNA fits TRBJ2-7 better, so the J call may be wrong. In germline, CDR1 is KGHDR, CDR2 SFDVKD. The CDR3 has 16 residues. CDR3 residues: CATSDTASGSLNEQYF. CDR3 sequence (DNA): TGTGCCACCAGTGATACGGCTAGCGGGAGTTTGAACGAGCAGTACTTC.

The chain carries TRBV4-1 and TRBJ2-5, with a tentative D call TRBD1 (5 bases). The DNA end is more similar to TRBJ2-1, so the J call may be wrong. The CDR3 covers 13 residues. From germline, CDR1 is MGHRA and CDR2 YSYEKL. The CDR3, as DNA: TGCGCCAGCAGCCGACCCGCAGGGTCTGAGCAGTTCTTC. Its protein product is CASSRPAGSEQFF.

This clonotype was counted a few times. The chain uses TRBV27 and TRBJ2-5; D remains ambiguous. Germline V gives CDR1 MNHEY, CDR2 SMNVEV (reference sequence). The CDR3 sequence is 9 residues long. The V gene lost 5 bases and the J gene lost 11 bases, with 6 bases spanning the gap. DNA of the CDR3: TGTGCCAGCAGTGTGGGGCAGTACTTC. It encodes CASSVGQYF.

This clonotype was picked up a small number of times. V and J are TRBV7-2 and TRBJ2-1; 8 bases match TRBD2. Germline V gives CDR1 SGHTA, CDR2 FQGNSA. The CDR3 totals 15 residues. The ends lost 3 bases at V and 6 bases at J; junction bases unmatched: 7. The CDR3 here is CASSFTGGPFNEQFF. Here the CDR3 DNA reads TGTGCCAGCAGCTTTACGGGGGGGCCCTTCAATGAGCAGTTCTTC.

This clonotype was seen a handful of times. The V call is TRBV27, the J call TRBJ1-4; possible D gene TRBD1, 5 bases. The CDR3 loop spans 16 amino acids. Trimming took 6 bases from V and 1 from J, leaving 15 bases between them. Per the germline V gene, CDR1 is MNHEY and CDR2 is SMNVEV (reference sequence). CDR3 bases: TGTGCCAGCAGCCGGCAGGGACGAGGAACTAATGAAAAACTGTTTTTT. Residues: CASSRQGRGTNEKLFF.

The chain has TRBV9 and TRBJ2-7; TRBD2 agrees at 9 bases. This CDR3 has 15 amino acids. Germline-derived CDR1 and CDR2 are SGDLS and YYNGEE. The J segment lost 5 bases and the V segment lost 3 bases, leaving 9 bases of the junction unmatched. The CDR3 sequence is CASSANSGSWDEQYF. The CDR3 region has the DNA TGTGCCAGCAGCGCTAATAGCGGGAGTTGGGACGAGCAGTACTTC. The full variable domain, with the rest looked up from reference TRBV9 and TRBJ2-7, is DSGVTQTPKHLITATGQRVTLRCSPRSGDLSVYWYQQSLDQGLQFLIQYYNGEERAKGNILERFSAQQFPDLHSELNLSSLELGDSALYFCASSANSGSWDEQYFGPGTRLTVT.

This clonotype was recorded many times. This chain links TRBV6-1 with TRBJ2-5; 9 nucleotides line up with TRBD2. V shed 2 bases and J 3 bases; nucleotides not matched to a gene: 4. The CDR3 loop spans 15 amino acids. Germline values: CDR1 MNHNS, CDR2 SASEGT. The DNA of the CDR3 is TGTGCCAGCAGTGAACCGGGCGGGGGGGAAGAGACCCAGTACTTC. Its protein is CASSEPGGGEETQYF.

This sequence joins TRBV12-3 or TRBV12-4 and TRBJ1-1; D is perhaps TRBD1 (5 bases). The ends were cut back, 0 bases at V and 5 bases at J, with 13 bases in the middle. The CDR3 has 15 residues. CDR3 nucleotides: TGTGCCAGCAGTTTAGCGGGGGGGGGAAGGACTGAAGCTTTCTTT. Translation: CASSLAGGGRTEAFF.

This clonotype was observed a handful of times. The chain carries TRBV4-3 and TRBJ2-5; 8 positions match TRBD2. The CDR3 covers 16 residues. Germline V CDR1 and CDR2: LGHNA, YSLEER. V gave up 4 bases and J gave up 0 bases; unmatched junction bases: 7. The CDR3 reads CASSPRGGPYQETQYF. CDR3 nucleotide sequence: TGCGCCAGCAGCCCACGGGGGGGCCCGTACCAAGAGACCCAGTACTTC.

This clonotype has more than one count but fewer than ten. The V call is TRBV20-1, the J call TRBJ2-7, with 10 bases identical to TRBD1. Per the germline V gene, CDR1 is DFQATT and CDR2 is SNEGSKA (reference sequence). There are 16 residues in the CDR3. V dropped 0 bases and J dropped 5; count of bases not matched to a gene: 10. The CDR3 nucleotides are TGCAGTGCTAGAGACCGATCCGGGACAGGGGCGGACGAGCAGTACTTC. It is translated as CSARDRSGTGADEQYF.